The entry that follows covers one TCR beta chain sequence. The data derive from a study of blood T cell repertoires in COVID-19. TCRdb's copy holds only in-frame clones and misses some; the assay was immunoSEQ multiplex PCR. This table has 150,000 or so clones, 87% appearing once. This CDR3 is built from 16 residues. The trim removed 0 bases at V and 6 bases at J, leaving 8 bases unmatched. The V gene's germline CDR1 is LNHNV and CDR2 YYDKDF (reference sequence). The chain recombines TRBV15 with TRBJ2-4; 7 nucleotides match TRBD2. What was sequenced was peripheral blood. This TCR came from a man older than 75 with acute or convalescent COVID-19. CDR3 residues: CATSRDLGGEGNIQYF. CDR3 DNA sequence: TGTGCCACCAGCAGAGATCTGGGAGGGGAGGGAAACATTCAGTACTTC.